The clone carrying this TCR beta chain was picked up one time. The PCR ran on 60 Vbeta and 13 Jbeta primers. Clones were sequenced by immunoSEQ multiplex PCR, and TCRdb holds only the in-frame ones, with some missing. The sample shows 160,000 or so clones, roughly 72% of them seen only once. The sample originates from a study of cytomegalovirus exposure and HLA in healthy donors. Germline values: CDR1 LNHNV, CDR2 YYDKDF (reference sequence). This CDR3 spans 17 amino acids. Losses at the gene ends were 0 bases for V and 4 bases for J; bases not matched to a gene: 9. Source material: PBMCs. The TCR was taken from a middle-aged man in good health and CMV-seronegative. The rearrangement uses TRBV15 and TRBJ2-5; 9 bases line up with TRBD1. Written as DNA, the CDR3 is TGTGCCACCAGCAGAGATTTACGACAGGGGGGAGGAGAGACCCAGTACTTC. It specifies CATSRDLRQGGGETQYF.